The TCR beta chain under discussion was sequenced for a study of blood T cell repertoires in COVID-19. Looking at the study overall: The study drew acute and convalescent COVID-19 samples from the United States, Italy and Spain. PBMCs, B-cell-depleted T cells, or T cells provided the cDNA or gDNA that made up the material.

Original methodology: Reference gene primer amplification in the assay estimated nucleated cell counts. Measured with immunoSEQ multiplex PCR; TCRdb has only the in-frame clones, and not every one. The V and J calls and clone size are taken from that table; D and trimming were inferred from the DNA. The repertoire consists of about 100,000 clones, with about 85% occurring once and the leading ten covering 3.8%. Germline V gives CDR1 LGHDT, CDR2 YNNKEL (reference sequence). V was cut by 9 bases and J by 4 bases, with 16 bases left in between. The CDR3 has 13 residues. The chain carries TRBV3-1 (or the pseudogene TRBV3-2) and TRBJ2-7, with a possible D match to TRBD1 (7 bases). The receptor comes from a man aged 55 to 70 with acute or convalescent COVID-19. Sequenced: peripheral blood. As DNA, the CDR3 is TGTGCCAGTACGGCGCCAGGGGGGTACGAGCAGTACTTC. Its translation: CASTAPGGYEQYF.